This T cell receptor (beta chain) came from a study of T cells in Graves' hyperthyroidism and ophthalmopathy. Using RNA transcripts as the source, TCR beta CDR3 regions were amplified. Initially, a first-round RT-PCR of the TCR CDR3 employed the HTBI primer set. In TCRdb, the multiplex PCR reads were re-called with MiXCR into one record per CDR3 protein. The sample yields a few hundred thousand distinct CDR3 sequences, around 21% seen once. The table lists this clonotype with many counts. The CDR3 is made up of 13 amino acids. Trimming removed 5 bases from V and 4 bases from J, with 13 bases in between. CDR1 and CDR2 from the germline V gene are SGDLS and YYNGEE.

The sequence was obtained from a man between 18 and 35 years old with Graves' hyperthyroidism. V usage is TRBV9 and J usage is TRBJ2-7; D remains unclear. The sequenced sample was blood. In DNA, the CDR3 is TGTGCCAGCAGTCGGACGGTGGGGTACGAGCAGTACTTC. It translates to CASSRTVGYEQYF. The complete variable domain, with remaining parts taken from reference TRBV9 and TRBJ2-7, reads DSGVTQTPKHLITATGQRVTLRCSPRSGDLSVYWYQQSLDQGLQFLIQYYNGEERAKGNILERFSAQQFPDLHSELNLSSLELGDSALYFCASSRTVGYEQYFGPGTRLTVT.